This T cell receptor beta chain is from a study of blood T cell repertoires in COVID-19 (TCRdb year 2020). For context, the study as a whole: Samples covering the acute and convalescent phases of COVID-19 were provided by collaborators in the United States, Italy and Spain. The material from the prospective study consisted of cDNA or gDNA derived from T cells, B-cell-depleted T cells, or PBMCs. The dataset comprised deeply sampled blood TCRbeta repertoires from subjects exposed to, actively infected with, or recovered from COVID-19. A freely available public database, intended as a resource for researchers studying the immune response to SARS-CoV-2, is where the repertoires were released. Samples came from the ongoing ImmuneRACE study (first 160 participants) plus 1,254 subjects from 6 global collaborators. A de-identified subject ID, COVID-19 status, age in years and sex were almost always included in the sample metadata. Where available, HLA class I and class II types were obtained from metadata supplied by the sample provider rather than from assay-based typing. Overall study outcomes, separate from this receptor: The amount of clinical and demographic metadata varied by source and participant and was provided uncurated.

Comments on this clone: The antigen it binds to is not known. Within one base of it there is no much larger clone, and no base qualities were kept.

TCRbeta CDR3 regions were amplified from genomic DNA using the immunoSEQ Assay, a bias-controlled multiplex PCR. Under the source paper's analysis protocol: The number of nucleated cells in each sample was estimated by amplification of reference gene primers within the assay. To quantify the absolute abundance of each unique TCRbeta CDR3 rearrangement, sequence reads were collapsed and filtered. For each sample, productive Simpson clonality was calculated as the square root of Simpson's diversity index over productive rearrangements. TCRdb stores this immuneACCESS table with in-frame sequences only. Part of the clones is absent; in the studies checked, under half of the shortfall reflects unresolved V genes, and no reason is known for the rest. V, J and clone size are those of that table, while D and trimming were read from the DNA. The sample table contains fewer than 200,000 clones; only one count was recorded for 88% of them. Of the sample, approximately 6% falls within the top ten clones.

The collaborating institutions used their own protocols to collect whole blood in K2EDTA tubes. For TCRbeta analysis, collaborator samples were shipped as frozen whole blood, as isolated PBMCs, or as DNA extracted from either sample type. The germline V gene encodes CDR1 SEHNR and CDR2 FQNEAQ (reference sequence). The CDR3, from cysteine to phenylalanine, totals 15 residues. The sequence is cut down to CDR3 DNA, 45 bases in frame from base 1. Trimming at the junction amounts to 0 bases on V and 11 bases on J, and the germline ends lie 14 bases apart. Sequencing was carried out using peripheral blood. The V and J segments used are TRBV7-9 and TRBJ1-6, with the D gene too uncertain to name. This sequence originates from a man aged 40-55 years with active or convalescent COVID-19. At the DNA level, the sequence is TGTGCCAGCAGCTTAGCGCTCGACTTCTTTCCACCCCTCCACTTT. Its protein reads: CASSLALDFFPPLHF.